A selection of T cell receptor beta chains follows, all from one sample in a study of T-cell memory formation after mild COVID-19. Via MiXCR, TCRdb re-called the 5' RACE reads, giving one row per CDR3 protein. The sample includes roughly 250,000 distinct CDR3 sequences, roughly 15% of them seen just once. The sequencing input was PBMCs or a T cell subset sorted from them (not recorded which). These receptor sequences come from a man in his late teens or twenties who had mild COVID-19 (a few samples of this study predate the infection). Cell type and time point are not known. The conserved cysteine and the conserved F or W are not part of the CDR3 here. The size entry is marked missing in some rows and otherwise reads once, few, many or a size class.

v_call	clone_size	j_call	cdr3_aa
TRBV5-1	.	TRBJ2-3	ASRVDRDTQY
TRBV7-2	.	TRBJ2-1	ASRDRGSRFSYNEQF
TRBV5-1	.	TRBJ1-1	ASSLGQAGNTEAF
TRBV9	.	TRBJ2-3	ASSVVADPLDTQY
TRBV7-2	many	TRBJ2-3	ASSFGSGGADTQY
TRBV7-9	many	TRBJ1-6	ASSPLVDNSPLH
TRBV29-1	.	TRBJ2-5	SVQRFPETQY
TRBV29-1	.	TRBJ2-5	SVAFSQETQY
TRBV20-1	few	TRBJ1-6	SAYRGGSYNSPLH
TRBV9	few	TRBJ1-1	ASSDHRGGNTEAF
TRBV5-1	.	TRBJ2-7	ASSLDRGSEQY
TRBV5-1	few	TRBJ2-1	ASSPKQPPGYEQF
TRBV28	few	TRBJ1-1	ASRVLAGAGTEAF
TRBV7-8	few	TRBJ2-3	ASSPAIADTDTQY
TRBV30	few	TRBJ2-2	ACPRQVTGELF
TRBV11-2	many	TRBJ2-3	ASSLAGGPDTQY
TRBV20-1	few	TRBJ1-1	SAPGQGAEAF
TRBV7-9	many	TRBJ2-3	ASSLGPDTQY
TRBV24-1	many	TRBJ1-2	ATSDAPREPYGYT
TRBV2	.	TRBJ2-1	ASSLQYNEQF
TRBV5-1	.	TRBJ1-5	ASSLIGGNQPQH
TRBV20-1	.	TRBJ2-5	SASPSGQETQY